This is a list of T cell receptor beta chains from one sample in a study of T-cell memory formation after mild COVID-19. Each CDR3 protein is one row after TCRdb ran MiXCR on the 5' RACE reads. The sample has 250,000 to 400,000 distinct CDR3 sequences, roughly an eighth seen once. Material: PBMCs or a T cell subset sorted from them (not recorded which). The receptors were sampled from a man aged 18 to 29 who had mild COVID-19 (a few samples of this study predate the infection). Cell type and time point are not known. The CDR3 runs from the conserved cysteine through the conserved F or W. The order of the fields is CDR3 length, V gene, D gene, J gene, clone size, CDR3 DNA, CDR3 protein. D genes are given only for firm matches. Clone sizes are given selectively: once, few, many, or a class where the clone is expanded.

>15|TRBV7-8|TRBD2|TRBJ2-2|-
TGTGCCAGCAGCATCCTAGCGGGGGGCACCGGGGAGCTGTTTTTT
CASSILAGGTGELFF
>13|TRBV12-3/TRBV12-4|-|TRBJ1-4|once
TGTGCCAGCAGTTTTAGGGGAAATGAAAAACTGTTTTTT
CASSFRGNEKLFF
>12|TRBV4-1|-|TRBJ2-7|many
TGCGCCAGCAGCCAAGATGCGTACGAGCAGTACTTC
CASSQDAYEQYF
>19|TRBV25-1|-|TRBJ2-6|once
TGTGCCAGAAGTGGGCGCCGGGTCCTAAATCGGTTAGGGGCCAACGTCCTGACTTTC
CARSGRRVLNRLGANVLTF
>14|TRBV12-3/TRBV12-4|-|TRBJ2-7|-
TGTGCCAGCACCAAGGACAGTCTACCCTACGAGCAGTACTTC
CASTKDSLPYEQYF
>15|TRBV5-8|-|TRBJ2-1|few
TGTGCCAGCAGCTTCGGACACAGGGCACCAAATGAGCAGTTCTTC
CASSFGHRAPNEQFF
>14|TRBV24-1|-|TRBJ2-2|-
TGTGCCACCAGTGGGACCGAGGGCACCGGGGAGCTGTTTTTT
CATSGTEGTGELFF
>15|TRBV30|TRBD1|TRBJ2-1|-
TGTGCCTGGACCTTAGGACAGGGCCCCCACAATGAGCAGTTCTTC
CAWTLGQGPHNEQFF
>18|TRBV4-1|-|TRBJ1-1|-
TGCGCCAGCAGCCAAGTGCTCTTGCGGGTCCGGGGGAACACTGAAGCTTTCTTT
CASSQVLLRVRGNTEAFF
>11|TRBV5-1|-|TRBJ2-1|many
TGCGCCAGCAGCTGGTCCAGTGAGCAGTTCTTC
CASSWSSEQFF
>13|TRBV6-2/TRBV6-3|-|TRBJ1-1|-
TGTGCCAGCGCTGTAAAAATGAACACTGAAGCTTTCTTT
CASAVKMNTEAFF
>14|TRBV4-1|-|TRBJ1-5|-
TGCGCCAGCAGCCAAGGGGAAGGGGTCCAGCCCCAGCATTTT
CASSQGEGVQPQHF
>13|TRBV20-1|-|TRBJ1-5|few
TGCAGTGCTAGGGGGGCCTCAGGGAGGTCCCAGCATTTT
CSARGASGRSQHF
>12|TRBV30|-|TRBJ2-2|-
TGTGCCGGGGGTATCGGATCCGGGGAGCTGTTTTTT
CAGGIGSGELFF
>15|TRBV9|TRBD2|TRBJ2-1|few
TGTGCCAGCAGCGTAGGTAGCGGGGGGGCCTATGAGCAGTTCTTC
CASSVGSGGAYEQFF
>14|TRBV9|-|TRBJ1-4|few
TGTGCCAGCAGCGTAGTCGGTTTCGGCGAAAAACTGTTTTTT
CASSVVGFGEKLFF
>15|TRBV11-2|-|TRBJ1-2|few
TGTGCCAGCAGCTTAGTCCTCGTCTGGCGGGGTGGCTACACCTTC
CASSLVLVWRGGYTF
>13|TRBV20-1|-|TRBJ2-6|few
TGCAGTGCTAGGGAGGCTGGGGCCAACGTCCTGACTTTC
CSAREAGANVLTF
>14|TRBV18|TRBD1|TRBJ1-6|-
TGTGCCAGCTCCCGGACAGGGAGGGATTCACCCCTCCACTTT
CASSRTGRDSPLHF
>15|TRBV5-1|TRBD1|TRBJ2-7|-
TGCGCCAGCAGCTTTTTACGACAGGGTCCCCACGAGCAGTACTTC
CASSFLRQGPHEQYF
>14|TRBV6-2/TRBV6-3|-|TRBJ2-3|-
TGTGCCAGCAGTTACGTCAGGGGCACAGATACGCAGTATTTT
CASSYVRGTDTQYF
>15|TRBV6-5|-|TRBJ2-5|-
TGTGCCAGCAGTTACTCAGGCGGGAACCAAGAGACCCAGTACTTC
CASSYSGGNQETQYF
>11|TRBV6-5|-|TRBJ1-1|few
TGTGCCAGCAGATCCCCGACTGAAGCTTTCTTT
CASRSPTEAFF
>13|TRBV24-1|-|TRBJ1-2|few
TGTGCCACCAGGGAGACAGCCCCCTATGGCTACACCTTC
CATRETAPYGYTF
>13|TRBV19|-|TRBJ2-5|many
TGTGCCAGTAGCCGGGACTTCGTGGAGACCCAGTACTTC
CASSRDFVETQYF
>14|TRBV7-2|-|TRBJ2-4|many
TGTGCCAGCAGACCTCAGGGCGCCAAAAACATTCAGTACTTC
CASRPQGAKNIQYF
>15|TRBV5-5|-|TRBJ2-5|few
TGTGCCAGCAGCTTGGAGCCAACCGGGCAAGAGACCCAGTACTTC
CASSLEPTGQETQYF
>14|TRBV9|TRBD1|TRBJ2-1|few
TGTGCCAGCAGCGTAGTGGGACAGAACAATGAGCAGTTCTTC
CASSVVGQNNEQFF
>14|TRBV5-1|-|TRBJ2-5|many
TGCGCCAGCAGCTTGACGGGCAGAGAAGAGACCCAGTACTTC
CASSLTGREETQYF
>16|TRBV3-1|TRBD1|TRBJ2-1|-
TGTGCCAGCAGCCAAGGGGTGGACAGGGAGTACAATGAGCAGTTCTTC
CASSQGVDREYNEQFF
>15|TRBV7-9|-|TRBJ1-1|few
TGTGCCAGCAGACCCAAACCCCGGCTACACACTGAAGCTTTCTTT
CASRPKPRLHTEAFF